Sequencing of this T cell receptor (beta chain) was carried out in a study of blood T cells in healthy people across ages. The CDR3 has 19 residues. The V gene's germline CDR1 is SGDLS and CDR2 YYNGEE. Trimming removed 3 bases from V and 5 bases from J; junction bases left unmatched: 18. This clonotype was observed a handful of times. Its antigen is undetermined. Study findings and constraints: The study found more naive CD4+ cells and higher diversity in long-lived than aged donors.

A J-beta primer mix and a sample-barcoded 5' primer were used in a second PCR of roughly 6 to 12 cycles. All cDNA molecules were each tagged by a template-switch adaptor with 12 random nucleotides. Each sample yielded at least 3 million CDR3-containing paired-end reads. TCRdb processed the 5' RACE reads anew with MiXCR; each CDR3 protein has one entry. Found here are about 1 million distinct CDR3 sequences, 40% to 45% of them singletons; the top ten hold 18%. The TCR sequence derives from a woman aged 60-75 years in good health. The rearrangement uses TRBV9 and TRBJ2-1; 9 nucleotides match TRBD2. Sequenced sample: blood. The CDR3 bases are TGTGCCAGCAGCGCAATCGAGGGGTTCTACCTAGCGGGGAACAATGAGCAGTTCTTC. This encodes CASSAIEGFYLAGNNEQFF.